This TCR beta chain originates from a study of shared clonotypes between healthy human individuals. For the study at large: Each donor contributed plates that comprised three CD4 naive, three CD4 memory, two CD8 naive and one CD8 memory.

Subsets obtained from CD4+ cells comprised CD45RA+ naive and CD45RA-negative memory cells. Sequencing was at deep level. Generated by immunoSEQ multiplex PCR, the TCRdb table keeps only in-frame clones and is missing some. This table holds 730,000 or so clones, around 72% found once. This clone was counted a single time. The germline V and J ends were trimmed by 2 bases and 6 bases, with 13 bases remaining between them. The CDR3 has 15 amino acids. CDR1 is MNHEY, CDR2 SMNVEV, per germline (reference sequence). Input material: memory CD4+ T cells sorted from blood. Subset noted: CD45RA-negative fraction. The chain couples TRBV27 to TRBJ2-2, with a weak D call TRBD2 (5 bases). The receptor's source is a woman aged 25 to 39 in good health. CDR3 region: CASSLIPEGAGELFF. In DNA, the CDR3 is TGTGCCAGCAGTTTAATTCCAGAGGGTGCCGGGGAGCTGTTTTTT.